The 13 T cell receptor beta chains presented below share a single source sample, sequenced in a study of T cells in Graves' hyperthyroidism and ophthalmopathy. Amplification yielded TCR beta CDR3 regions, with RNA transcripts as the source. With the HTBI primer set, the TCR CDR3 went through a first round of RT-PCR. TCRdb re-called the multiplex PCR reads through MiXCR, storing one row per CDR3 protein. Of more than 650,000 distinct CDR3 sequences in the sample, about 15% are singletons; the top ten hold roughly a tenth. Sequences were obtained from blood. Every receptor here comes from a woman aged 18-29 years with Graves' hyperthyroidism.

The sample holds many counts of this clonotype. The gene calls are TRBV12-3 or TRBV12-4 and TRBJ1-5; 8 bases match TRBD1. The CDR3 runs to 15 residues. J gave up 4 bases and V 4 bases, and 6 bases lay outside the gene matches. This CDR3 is CASSSGTGRNQPQHF. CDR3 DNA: TGTGCCAGCAGTTCCGGGACAGGACGGAATCAGCCCCAGCATTTT.

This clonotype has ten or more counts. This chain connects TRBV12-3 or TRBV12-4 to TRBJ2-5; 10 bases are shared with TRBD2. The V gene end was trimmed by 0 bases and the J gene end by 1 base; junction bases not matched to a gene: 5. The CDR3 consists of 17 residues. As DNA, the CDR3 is TGTGCCAGCAGTTTAGCGGGGACTAGCGACACCCAAGAGACCCAGTACTTC. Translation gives CASSLAGTSDTQETQYF.

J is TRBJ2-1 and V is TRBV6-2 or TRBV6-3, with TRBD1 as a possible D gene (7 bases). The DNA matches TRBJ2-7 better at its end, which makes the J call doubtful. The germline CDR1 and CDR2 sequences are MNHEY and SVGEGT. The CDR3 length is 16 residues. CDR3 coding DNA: TGTGCCAGCAGCCCAGGACAGGCTGGGGGGTACAATGAGCAGTACTTC. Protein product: CASSPGQAGGYNEQYF.

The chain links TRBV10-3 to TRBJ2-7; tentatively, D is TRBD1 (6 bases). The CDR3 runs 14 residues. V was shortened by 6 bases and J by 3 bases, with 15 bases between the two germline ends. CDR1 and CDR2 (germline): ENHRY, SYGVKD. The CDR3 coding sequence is TGTGCCATCAGGGACCGACAGGAGTTCTACGAGCAGTACTTC. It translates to CAIRDRQEFYEQYF.

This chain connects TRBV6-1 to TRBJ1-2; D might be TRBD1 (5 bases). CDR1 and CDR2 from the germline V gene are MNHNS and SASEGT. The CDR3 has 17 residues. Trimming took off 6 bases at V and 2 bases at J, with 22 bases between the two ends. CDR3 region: CASRTSNGRDGNYGYTF. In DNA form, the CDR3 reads TGTGCCAGCAGGACCTCGAATGGACGGGACGGAAACTATGGCTACACCTTC.

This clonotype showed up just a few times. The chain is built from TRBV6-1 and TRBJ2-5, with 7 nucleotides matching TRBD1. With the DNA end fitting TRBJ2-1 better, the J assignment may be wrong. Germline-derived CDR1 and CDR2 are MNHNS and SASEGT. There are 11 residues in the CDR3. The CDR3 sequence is CASSEQGVQFF. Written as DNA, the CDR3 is TGTGCCAGCAGTGAACAGGGGGTCCAGTTCTTC.

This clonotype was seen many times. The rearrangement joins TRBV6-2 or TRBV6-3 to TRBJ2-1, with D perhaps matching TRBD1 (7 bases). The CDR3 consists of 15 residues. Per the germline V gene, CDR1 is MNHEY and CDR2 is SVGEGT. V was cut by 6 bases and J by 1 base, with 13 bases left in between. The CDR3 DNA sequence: TGTGCCAGCAGCCCGGGGGACAGTTCCTACAATGAGCAGTTCTTC. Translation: CASSPGDSSYNEQFF.

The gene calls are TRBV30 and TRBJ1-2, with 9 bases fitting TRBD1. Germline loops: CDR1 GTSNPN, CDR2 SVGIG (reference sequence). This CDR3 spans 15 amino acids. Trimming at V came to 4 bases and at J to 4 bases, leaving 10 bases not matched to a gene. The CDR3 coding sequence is TGTGCCTGGAAAGGACAGGGGACACTCAGCTATGGCTACACCTTC. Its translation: CAWKGQGTLSYGYTF.

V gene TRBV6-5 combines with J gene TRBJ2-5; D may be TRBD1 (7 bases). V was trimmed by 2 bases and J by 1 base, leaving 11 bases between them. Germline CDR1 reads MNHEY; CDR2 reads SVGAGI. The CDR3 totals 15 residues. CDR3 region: CASSYGGTAQETQYF. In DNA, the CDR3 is TGTGCCAGCAGTTACGGAGGGACAGCCCAAGAGACCCAGTACTTC.

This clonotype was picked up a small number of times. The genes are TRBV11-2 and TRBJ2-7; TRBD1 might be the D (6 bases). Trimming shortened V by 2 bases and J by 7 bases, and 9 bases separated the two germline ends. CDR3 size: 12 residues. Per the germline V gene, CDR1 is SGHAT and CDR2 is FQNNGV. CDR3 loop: CASSLRGQEQYF. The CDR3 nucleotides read TGTGCCAGCAGCTTACGAGGACAGGAGCAGTACTTC.

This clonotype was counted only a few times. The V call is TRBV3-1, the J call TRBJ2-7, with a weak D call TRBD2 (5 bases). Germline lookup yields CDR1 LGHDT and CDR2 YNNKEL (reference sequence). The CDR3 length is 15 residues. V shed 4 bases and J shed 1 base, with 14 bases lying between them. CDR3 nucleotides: TGTGCCAGCAGCCTGGAGAGAGGGCAATCCTACGAGCAGTACTTC. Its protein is CASSLERGQSYEQYF.

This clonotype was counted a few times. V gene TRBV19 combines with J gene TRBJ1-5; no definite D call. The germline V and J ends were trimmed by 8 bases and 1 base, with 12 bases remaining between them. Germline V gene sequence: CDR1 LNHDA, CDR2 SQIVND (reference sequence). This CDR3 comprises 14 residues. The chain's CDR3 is CASAPLVSNQPQHF. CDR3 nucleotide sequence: TGTGCCAGTGCCCCCTTGGTAAGCAATCAGCCCCAGCATTTT.

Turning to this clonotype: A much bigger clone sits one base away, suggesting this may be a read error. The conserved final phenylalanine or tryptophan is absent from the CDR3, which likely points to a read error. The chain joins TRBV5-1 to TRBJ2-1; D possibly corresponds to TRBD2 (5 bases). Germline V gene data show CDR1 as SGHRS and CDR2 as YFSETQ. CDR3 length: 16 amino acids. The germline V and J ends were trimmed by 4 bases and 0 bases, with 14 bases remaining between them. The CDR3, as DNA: TGCGCCAGCAGCATTGGACTTCTGAGCTCCTACAATGAGCAGTTCTCC. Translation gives CASSIGLLSSYNEQFS.